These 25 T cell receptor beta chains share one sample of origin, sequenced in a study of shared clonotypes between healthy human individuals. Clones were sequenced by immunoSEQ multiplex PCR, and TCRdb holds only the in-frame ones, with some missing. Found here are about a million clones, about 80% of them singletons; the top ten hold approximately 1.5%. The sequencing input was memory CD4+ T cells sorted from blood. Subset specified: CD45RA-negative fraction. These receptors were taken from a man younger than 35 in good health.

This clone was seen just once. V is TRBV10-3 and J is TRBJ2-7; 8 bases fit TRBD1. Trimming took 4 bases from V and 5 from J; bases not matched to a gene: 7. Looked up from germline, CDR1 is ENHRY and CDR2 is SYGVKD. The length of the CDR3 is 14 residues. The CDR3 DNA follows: TGTGCCATCAGTGGGAGGACAGGGCGGAACGAGCAGTACTTC. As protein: CAISGRTGRNEQYF.

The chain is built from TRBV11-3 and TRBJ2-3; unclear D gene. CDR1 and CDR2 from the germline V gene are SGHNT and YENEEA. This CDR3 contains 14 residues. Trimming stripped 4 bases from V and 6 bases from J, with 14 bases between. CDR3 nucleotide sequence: TGTGCCAGCAGCTCCCGGTCTACGCCCGATACGCAGTATTTT. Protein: CASSSRSTPDTQYF.

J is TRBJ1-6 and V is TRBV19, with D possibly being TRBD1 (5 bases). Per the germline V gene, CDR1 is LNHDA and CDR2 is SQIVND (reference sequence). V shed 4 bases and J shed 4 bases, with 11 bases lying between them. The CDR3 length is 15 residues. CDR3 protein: CASSSIQGYNSPLHF. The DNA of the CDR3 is TGTGCCAGTAGTAGTATCCAGGGATATAATTCACCCCTCCACTTT.

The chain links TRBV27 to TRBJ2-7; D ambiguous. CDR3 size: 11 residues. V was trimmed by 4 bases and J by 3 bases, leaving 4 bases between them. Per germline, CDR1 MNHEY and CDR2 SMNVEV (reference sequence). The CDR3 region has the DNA TGTGCCAGCAGTTCCCGCTACGAGCAGTACTTC. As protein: CASSSRYEQYF.

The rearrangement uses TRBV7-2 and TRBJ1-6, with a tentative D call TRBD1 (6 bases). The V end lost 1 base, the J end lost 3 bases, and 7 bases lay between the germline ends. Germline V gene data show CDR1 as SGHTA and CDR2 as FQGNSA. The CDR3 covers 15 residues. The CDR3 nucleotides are TGTGCCAGCAGCTTAGACAGGGACTATAATTCACCCCTCCACTTT. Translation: CASSLDRDYNSPLHF.

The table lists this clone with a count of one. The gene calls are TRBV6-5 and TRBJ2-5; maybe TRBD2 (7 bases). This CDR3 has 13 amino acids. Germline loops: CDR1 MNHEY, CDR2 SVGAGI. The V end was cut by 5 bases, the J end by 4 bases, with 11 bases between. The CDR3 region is CASSRGGGETQYF. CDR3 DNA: TGTGCCAGCAGTCGGGGAGGGGGAGAGACCCAGTACTTC.

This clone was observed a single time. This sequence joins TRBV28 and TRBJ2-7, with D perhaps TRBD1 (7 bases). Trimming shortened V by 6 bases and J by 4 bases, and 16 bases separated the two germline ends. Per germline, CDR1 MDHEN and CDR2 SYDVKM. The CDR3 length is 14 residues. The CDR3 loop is CASRLAAGGYEQYF. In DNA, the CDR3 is TGTGCCAGCAGGTTAGCGGCAGGGGGGTACGAGCAGTACTTC.

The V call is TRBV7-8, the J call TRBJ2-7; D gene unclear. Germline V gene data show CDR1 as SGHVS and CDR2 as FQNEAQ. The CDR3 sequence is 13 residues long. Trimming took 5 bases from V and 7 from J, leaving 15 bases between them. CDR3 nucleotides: TGTGCCAGCAGCCGTTCTGCGACCGAAGAGCAGTACTTC. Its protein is CASSRSATEEQYF.

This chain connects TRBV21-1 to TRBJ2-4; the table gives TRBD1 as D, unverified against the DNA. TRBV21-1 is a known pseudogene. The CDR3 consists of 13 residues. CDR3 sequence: CASRQGAKNIQYF. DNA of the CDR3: TGTGCCAGCAGGCAGGGAGCCAAAAACATTCAGTACTTC.

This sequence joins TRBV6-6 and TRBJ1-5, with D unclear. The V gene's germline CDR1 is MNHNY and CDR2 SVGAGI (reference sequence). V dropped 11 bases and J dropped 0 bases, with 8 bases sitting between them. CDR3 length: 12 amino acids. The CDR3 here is CAAGHSNQPQHF. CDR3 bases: TGTGCCGCGGGTCATAGCAATCAGCCCCAGCATTTT.

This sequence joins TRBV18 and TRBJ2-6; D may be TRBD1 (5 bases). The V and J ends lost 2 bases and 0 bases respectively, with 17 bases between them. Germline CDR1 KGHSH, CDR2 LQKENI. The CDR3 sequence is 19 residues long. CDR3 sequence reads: CASSPFDQGDSSGANVLTF. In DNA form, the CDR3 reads TGTGCCAGCTCACCATTCGATCAAGGGGATAGCTCTGGGGCCAACGTCCTGACTTTC.

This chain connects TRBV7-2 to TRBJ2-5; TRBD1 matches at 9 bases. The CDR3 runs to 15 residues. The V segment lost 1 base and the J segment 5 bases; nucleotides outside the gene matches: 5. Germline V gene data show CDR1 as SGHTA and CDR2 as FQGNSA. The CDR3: CASSLGDRVDETQYF. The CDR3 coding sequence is TGTGCCAGCAGCTTAGGGGACAGGGTGGACGAGACCCAGTACTTC.

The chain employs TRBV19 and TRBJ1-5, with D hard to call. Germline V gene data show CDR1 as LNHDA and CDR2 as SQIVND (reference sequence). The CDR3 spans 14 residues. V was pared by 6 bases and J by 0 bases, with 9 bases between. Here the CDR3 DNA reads TGTGCCAGTAGCTTCGGCGGTAGCAATCAGCCCCAGCATTTT. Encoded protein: CASSFGGSNQPQHF.

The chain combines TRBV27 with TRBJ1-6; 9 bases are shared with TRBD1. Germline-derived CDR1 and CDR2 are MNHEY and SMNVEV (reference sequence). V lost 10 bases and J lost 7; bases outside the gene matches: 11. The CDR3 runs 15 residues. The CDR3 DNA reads TGTGCCACCTTGCCCCTGGACAGGGGCAATTCACCCCTCCACTTT. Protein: CATLPLDRGNSPLHF.

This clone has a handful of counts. In DNA form, the CDR3 reads TGTGCCACGTCGAGGGGGATAAACACCGGGGAGCTGTTTTTT. This translates into CATSRGINTGELFF. The rearrangement links TRBV15 to TRBJ2-2; maybe TRBD1 (6 bases). The V end was cut by 9 bases, the J end by 2 bases, with 13 bases between. The CDR3 sequence is 14 residues long. Germline V gene sequence: CDR1 LNHNV, CDR2 YYDKDF (reference sequence).

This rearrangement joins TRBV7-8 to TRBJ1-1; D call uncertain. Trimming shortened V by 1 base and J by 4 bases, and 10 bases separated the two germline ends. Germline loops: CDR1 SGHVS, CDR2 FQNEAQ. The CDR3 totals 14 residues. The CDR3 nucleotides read TGTGCCAGCAGCTTAGTGAGGTCGTTCACTGAAGCTTTCTTT. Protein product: CASSLVRSFTEAFF. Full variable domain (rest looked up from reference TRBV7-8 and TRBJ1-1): GAGVSQSPRYKVAKRGQDVALRCDPISGHVSLFWYQQALGQGPEFLTYFQNEAQLDKSGLPSDRFFAERPEGSVSTLKIQRTQQEDSAVYLCASSLVRSFTEAFFGQGTRLTVV.

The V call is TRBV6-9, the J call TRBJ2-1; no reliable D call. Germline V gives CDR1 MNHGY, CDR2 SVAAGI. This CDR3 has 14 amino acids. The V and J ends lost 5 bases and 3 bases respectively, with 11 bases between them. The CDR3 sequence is CASSPLPDYNEQFF. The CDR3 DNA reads TGTGCCAGCAGTCCGCTTCCCGACTACAATGAGCAGTTCTTC.

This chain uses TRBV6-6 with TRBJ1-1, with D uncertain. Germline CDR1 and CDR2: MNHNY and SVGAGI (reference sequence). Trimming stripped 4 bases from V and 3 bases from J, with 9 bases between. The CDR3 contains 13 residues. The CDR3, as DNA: TGTGCCAGCAGTTTTCGAGCGGACACTGAAGCTTTCTTT. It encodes CASSFRADTEAFF.

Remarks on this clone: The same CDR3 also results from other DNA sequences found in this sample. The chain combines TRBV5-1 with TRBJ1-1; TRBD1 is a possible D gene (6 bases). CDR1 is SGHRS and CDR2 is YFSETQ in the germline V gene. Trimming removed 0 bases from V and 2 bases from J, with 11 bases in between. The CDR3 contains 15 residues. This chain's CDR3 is CASSLARGRNTEAFF. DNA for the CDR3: TGCGCCAGCAGCTTGGCCAGGGGAAGAAACACTGAAGCTTTCTTT.

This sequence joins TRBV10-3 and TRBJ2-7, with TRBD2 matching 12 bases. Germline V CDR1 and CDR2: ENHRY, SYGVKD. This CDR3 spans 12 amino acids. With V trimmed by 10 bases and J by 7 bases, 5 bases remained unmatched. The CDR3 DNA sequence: TGTGCCACTAGCGGACTAGCGGGAGAGCAGTACTTC. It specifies CATSGLAGEQYF.

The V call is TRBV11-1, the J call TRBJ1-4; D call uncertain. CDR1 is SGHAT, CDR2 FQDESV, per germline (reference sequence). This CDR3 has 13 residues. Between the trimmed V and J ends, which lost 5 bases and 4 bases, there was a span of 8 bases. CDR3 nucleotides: TGTGCCAGCAGCCCGGGAGTTAATGAAAAACTGTTTTTT. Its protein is CASSPGVNEKLFF.

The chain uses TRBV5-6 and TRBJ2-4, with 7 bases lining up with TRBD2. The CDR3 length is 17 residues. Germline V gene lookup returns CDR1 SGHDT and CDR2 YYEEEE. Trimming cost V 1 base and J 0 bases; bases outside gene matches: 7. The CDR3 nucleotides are TGTGCCAGCAGCTTGAGGGACTATCTTTCAGCCAAAAACATTCAGTACTTC. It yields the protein CASSLRDYLSAKNIQYF.

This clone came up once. DNA of the CDR3: TGTGCCAGCAGAGGGACGACTGAAGCTTTCTTT. Its translation: CASRGTTEAFF. The rearrangement links TRBV6-5 to TRBJ1-1; D might be TRBD1 (5 bases). Germline loops: CDR1 MNHEY, CDR2 SVGAGI. This CDR3 has 11 residues. V was trimmed by 6 bases and J by 5 bases, leaving 7 bases between them.

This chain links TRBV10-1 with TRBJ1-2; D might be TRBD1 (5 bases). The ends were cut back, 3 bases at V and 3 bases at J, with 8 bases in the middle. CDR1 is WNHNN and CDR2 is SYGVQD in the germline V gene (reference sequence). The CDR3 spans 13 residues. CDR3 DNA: TGCGCCAGCAGTGAAGGGGTCGACTATGGCTACACCTTC. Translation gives CASSEGVDYGYTF.

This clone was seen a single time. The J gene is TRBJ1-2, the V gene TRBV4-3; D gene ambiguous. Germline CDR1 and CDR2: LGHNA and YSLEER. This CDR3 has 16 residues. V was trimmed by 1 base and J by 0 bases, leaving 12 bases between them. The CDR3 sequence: CASSQGWAGANYGYTF. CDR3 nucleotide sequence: TGCGCCAGCAGCCAAGGATGGGCCGGAGCTAACTATGGCTACACCTTC.